The 17 T cell receptor beta chains below come from one sample, sequenced in a study of OX40 agonist ivuxolimab in advanced cancers. The method was immunoSEQ multiplex PCR; TCRdb's version includes in-frame clones alone and lacks a portion of them. The sample lists about 92,000 clones; more than 85% were seen once. The source material was CD4+ or CD8+ T cells sorted from blood, sampled in a trial of the OX40 agonist ivuxolimab. The receptors derive from an adult with an advanced solid tumor such as melanoma, head and neck, liver or kidney cancer.

This chain uses TRBV28 with TRBJ2-1; 11 bases fit TRBD2. The CDR3 has 15 amino acids. Unmatched junction bases numbered 11, after V lost 8 bases and J lost 8 bases. The germline gives CDR1 MDHEN, CDR2 SYDVKM. This chain's CDR3 is CASVLTSGTRHEQFF. The CDR3 bases are TGTGCCAGCGTGTTGACTAGCGGGACCCGGCATGAGCAGTTCTTC.

This clone was counted a single time. The CDR3 sequence is CASSQTSGRSPREQYF. CDR3 nucleotides: TGTGCCAGCAGCCAAACTAGCGGGAGGTCTCCAAGGGAGCAGTACTTC. This chain links TRBV7-6 with TRBJ2-7; 12 bases line up with TRBD2. This CDR3 region has 16 residues. V was pared by 5 bases and J by 7 bases, with 12 bases of the junction left unmatched. Germline loops: CDR1 SGHVS, CDR2 FNYEAQ.

The rearrangement links TRBV11-3 to TRBJ2-1, with D possibly being TRBD2 (6 bases). Germline V gene data show CDR1 as SGHNT and CDR2 as YENEEA. V was shortened by 0 bases and J by 3 bases, with 18 bases between the two germline ends. This CDR3 is built from 18 residues. The CDR3 loop reads CASSLEGVGTRGYNEQFF. Written as DNA, the CDR3 is TGTGCCAGCAGCTTAGAGGGCGTGGGGACTCGCGGCTACAATGAGCAGTTCTTC.

As regards this clone: Relative to the germline gene, one junction end is altered; a read error may explain this. The chain combines TRBV5-1 with TRBJ2-3; 7 nucleotides line up with TRBD2. Germline V CDR1 and CDR2: SGHRS, YFSETQ. This CDR3 contains 15 residues. CDR3 residues: CASSLDTGGPDTQYF. The CDR3 DNA reads as TGCGCCAGCAGTTTGGACACGGGAGGTCCAGATACGCAGTATTTT. Combining the CDR3 with reference TRBV5-1 and TRBJ2-3 gives the whole variable domain KAGVTQTPRYLIKTRGQQVTLSCSPISGHRSVSWYQQTPGQGLQFLFEYFSETQRNKGNFPGRFSGRQFSNSRSEMNVSTLELGDSALYLCASSLDTGGPDTQYFGPGTRLTVL.

The V and J genes are TRBV9 and TRBJ2-3; D may be TRBD1 (5 bases). V gave up 3 bases and J gave up 3 bases, with 17 bases separating them. This CDR3 region has 16 residues. The germline CDR1 and CDR2 sequences are SGDLS and YYNGEE. The CDR3 DNA is TGTGCCAGCAGCGAGAACCCAGACAGTTGGACAGATACGCAGTATTTT. Translated: CASSENPDSWTDTQYF.

The rearrangement joins TRBV7-2 to TRBJ2-7; possibly TRBD2 for D (5 bases). V lost 2 bases, J lost 3 bases, and 11 bases lay in between. Per the germline V gene, CDR1 is SGHTA and CDR2 is FQGNSA. The CDR3 sequence is 14 residues long. In DNA form, the CDR3 reads TGTGCCAGCAGCTTATTCCCCGCGGGCTACGAGCAGTACTTC. Translated, it gives CASSLFPAGYEQYF. The entire variable domain, with the rest obtained from reference TRBV7-2 and TRBJ2-7, is as follows: GAGVSQSPSNKVTEKGKDVELRCDPISGHTALYWYRQSLGQGLEFLIYFQGNSAPDKSGLPSDRFSAERTGGSVSTLTIQRTQQEDSAVYLCASSLFPAGYEQYFGPGTRLTVT.

The V and J genes are TRBV7-8 and TRBJ2-1; D assignment may be TRBD1 or TRBD2 (6 bases each). V lost 8 bases and J lost 2, with 16 bases in between. The CDR3 runs to 15 residues. Germline assignment: CDR1 SGHVS and CDR2 FQNEAQ. The chain's CDR3 is CASGSGGGTYNEQFF. DNA of the CDR3: TGTGCCAGCGGTTCCGGAGGGGGAACCTACAATGAGCAGTTCTTC.

The chain is built from TRBV11-3 and TRBJ1-3, with D hard to call. The CDR3 covers 12 residues. The V end was cut by 5 bases, the J end by 4 bases, with 6 bases between. CDR1 and CDR2 (germline): SGHNT, YENEEA. The CDR3 DNA is TGTGCCAGCAGCAACGGGGGAAACACCATATATTTT. Encoded protein: CASSNGGNTIYF. Full variable domain (rest looked up from reference TRBV11-3 and TRBJ1-3): EAGVVQSPRYKIIEKKQPVAFWCNPISGHNTLYWYLQNLGQGPELLIRYENEEAVDDSQLPKDRFSAERLKGVDSTLKIQPAELGDSAVYLCASSNGGNTIYFGEGSWLTVV.

This clone was seen more than once but under ten times. The V gene is TRBV10-1, the J gene TRBJ1-1, with 7 bases that match TRBD1. CDR3 length equals 15 residues. Trimming took 4 bases from V and 0 from J; bases not matched to a gene: 5. CDR1 is WNHNN and CDR2 is SYGVQD in the germline V gene (reference sequence). Written as DNA, the CDR3 is TGCGCCAGCAGTGGTGGGGACAGAATGAACACTGAAGCTTTCTTT. The encoded protein is CASSGGDRMNTEAFF.

The chain employs TRBV5-1 and TRBJ2-3; tentative D call: TRBD2 (5 bases). V was pared by 3 bases and J by 6 bases, with 8 bases between. The V gene's germline CDR1 is SGHRS and CDR2 YFSETQ. CDR3 length: 12 amino acids. The CDR3 loop is CASSSGFDTQYF. CDR3 DNA: TGCGCCAGCAGCTCGGGGTTTGATACGCAGTATTTT.

V and J are TRBV9 and TRBJ2-1, with D maybe TRBD2 (6 bases). Germline V gives CDR1 SGDLS, CDR2 YYNGEE. The CDR3 extends over 16 amino acids. Trimming cost V 4 bases and J 4 bases, with 18 bases left between them. CDR3 protein: CASSSRRDSQYNEQFF. For the CDR3, the DNA is TGTGCCAGCAGCTCCCGCCGGGACTCCCAATACAATGAGCAGTTCTTC.

The J gene is TRBJ2-2, the V gene TRBV19; D gene ambiguous. The CDR3 contains 14 residues. The germline V gene has CDR1 LNHDA and CDR2 SQIVND (reference sequence). V was cut by 3 bases and J by 5 bases, with 10 bases left in between. CDR3 sequence reads: CASSMFLRTGELFF. In nucleotides, the CDR3 is TGTGCCAGTAGTATGTTCCTGCGGACCGGGGAGCTGTTTTTT.

This chain joins TRBV10-1 and TRBJ2-2, with TRBD1 matching over 11 bases. The CDR3 runs 16 residues. V dropped 10 bases and J dropped 4; count of bases not matched to a gene: 11. Germline V gene sequence: CDR1 WNHNN, CDR2 SYGVQD (reference sequence). Written as DNA, the CDR3 is TGCGCCACCCGGGACAGGGGGGTCACCGGCACCGGGGAGCTGTTTTTT. This encodes CATRDRGVTGTGELFF.

The genes are TRBV28 and TRBJ2-7; 10 nucleotides agree with TRBD2. Germline assignment: CDR1 MDHEN and CDR2 SYDVKM. Unmatched junction bases numbered 9, after V lost 5 bases and J lost 5 bases. This CDR3 is built from 15 residues. This CDR3 reads CASSNPSGSYDEQYF. In nucleotides, the CDR3 is TGTGCCAGCAGTAACCCTAGCGGGAGCTATGACGAGCAGTACTTC. Full variable domain (missing parts from reference TRBV28 and TRBJ2-7): DVKVTQSSRYLVKRTGEKVFLECVQDMDHENMFWYRQDPGLGLRLIYFSYDVKMKEKGDIPEGYSVSREKKERFSLILESASTNQTSMYLCASSNPSGSYDEQYFGPGTRLTVT.

The DNA of the CDR3 is TGTGCCAGCAGTTTTATAGGGGACAGTGAACCCTACGAGCAGTACTTC. It encodes CASSFIGDSEPYEQYF. The rearrangement joins TRBV27 to TRBJ2-7; 7 positions agree with TRBD1. From germline, CDR1 is MNHEY and CDR2 SMNVEV (reference sequence). This CDR3 region has 16 residues. The J segment lost 2 bases and the V segment lost 3 bases, leaving 10 bases of the junction unmatched.

This chain connects TRBV9 to TRBJ2-2; D is uncertain. The CDR3 loop spans 11 amino acids. Per germline, CDR1 SGDLS and CDR2 YYNGEE. V was shortened by 5 bases and J by 4 bases, with 3 bases between the two germline ends. The CDR3, as DNA: TGTGCCAGCAGAGGCACCGGGGAGCTGTTTTTT. This codes for CASRGTGELFF. The entire variable domain, with the rest obtained from reference TRBV9 and TRBJ2-2, is as follows: DSGVTQTPKHLITATGQRVTLRCSPRSGDLSVYWYQQSLDQGLQFLIQYYNGEERAKGNILERFSAQQFPDLHSELNLSSLELGDSALYFCASRGTGELFFGEGSRLTVL.

This rearrangement joins TRBV6-1 to TRBJ2-5; 15 positions match TRBD2. The length of the CDR3 is 16 residues. Germline CDR1 and CDR2: MNHNS and SASEGT. V lost 3 bases and J lost 5; bases outside the gene matches: 4. In nucleotides, the CDR3 is TGTGCCAGCAGTGAGACCGGGACTAGCGGGAGGGAGACCCAGTACTTC. Translating it yields CASSETGTSGRETQYF.